Reported below is one T cell receptor (beta chain). The antigen is undetermined. The data belong to a study of OX40 agonist ivuxolimab in advanced cancers. Study background: Participants, approximately 81% male, averaged roughly 60 years of age, ranging from roughly 23 to 80.

Study-level findings and limits: CD4+ and CD8+ blood T cells expanded clonally by week 6 at 0.1 to 3.0 mg/kg.

Using immunoSEQ multiplex PCR, the repertoire was profiled, and TCRdb retains in-frame clones only, with some absent. The data show roughly 83,000 clones, 84% seen once. The CDR3 consists of 14 residues. CDR1 and CDR2 (germline): MGHRA, YSYEKL. Trimming cost V 4 bases and J 4 bases; bases outside gene matches: 6. The TCR was taken from an adult with an advanced solid tumor such as melanoma, head and neck, liver or kidney cancer. The chain is built from TRBV4-1 and TRBJ2-5, with TRBD1 identical over 7 bases. The sequencing used CD4+ or CD8+ T cells sorted from blood, collected in a trial of the OX40 agonist ivuxolimab. CDR3 bases: TGCGCCAGCAGCCTTGGGGCAGGGGGAGAGACCCAGTACTTC. Its protein is CASSLGAGGETQYF.